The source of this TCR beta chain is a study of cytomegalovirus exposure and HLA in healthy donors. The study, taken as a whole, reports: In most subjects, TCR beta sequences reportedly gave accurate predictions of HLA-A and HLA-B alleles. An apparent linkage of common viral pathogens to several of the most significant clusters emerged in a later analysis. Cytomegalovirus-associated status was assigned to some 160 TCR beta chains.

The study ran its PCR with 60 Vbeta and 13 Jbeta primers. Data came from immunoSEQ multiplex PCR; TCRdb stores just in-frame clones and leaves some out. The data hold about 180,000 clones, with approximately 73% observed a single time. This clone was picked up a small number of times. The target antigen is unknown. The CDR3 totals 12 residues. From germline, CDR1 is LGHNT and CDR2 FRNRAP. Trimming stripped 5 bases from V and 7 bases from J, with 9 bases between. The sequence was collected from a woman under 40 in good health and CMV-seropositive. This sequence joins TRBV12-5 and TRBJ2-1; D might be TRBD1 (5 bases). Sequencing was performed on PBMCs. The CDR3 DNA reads TGTGCTAGTGGTCCGACAGAGAATGAGCAGTTCTTC. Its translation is CASGPTENEQFF.